The T cell receptor (beta chain) under discussion was sequenced for a study of beta chain features in type 1 diabetes. The study, taken as a whole, reports: In every one of the four CD4+ subsets, TCRB CDR3s were moderately but significantly shorter in Type 1 diabetes patients.

In regard to this clone: The antigen is unknown.

The ends were cut back, 3 bases at V and 4 bases at J, with 15 bases in the middle. The CDR3 covers 15 residues. Germline V gives CDR1 SEHNR, CDR2 FQNEAQ (reference sequence). Expressed TCRB transcripts were sequenced because the entire RNA isolate underwent reverse transcription. TCRdb's copy holds only in-frame clones and misses some; the assay was immunoSEQ multiplex PCR. The sample includes more than 150,000 clones, 7% to 9.5% of them seen just once. Sorted cells reached over 95% purity in every population. The chain carries TRBV7-9 and TRBJ2-5; a possible D gene is TRBD1 (6 bases). The specimen was central memory CD4+ T cells from blood. This TCR was recovered from a woman aged 25 to 39 with type 1 diabetes. CDR3 bases: TGTGCCAGCAGCTTTCTACAGGGTCAATTAGAGACCCAGTACTTC. Encoded protein: CASSFLQGQLETQYF.